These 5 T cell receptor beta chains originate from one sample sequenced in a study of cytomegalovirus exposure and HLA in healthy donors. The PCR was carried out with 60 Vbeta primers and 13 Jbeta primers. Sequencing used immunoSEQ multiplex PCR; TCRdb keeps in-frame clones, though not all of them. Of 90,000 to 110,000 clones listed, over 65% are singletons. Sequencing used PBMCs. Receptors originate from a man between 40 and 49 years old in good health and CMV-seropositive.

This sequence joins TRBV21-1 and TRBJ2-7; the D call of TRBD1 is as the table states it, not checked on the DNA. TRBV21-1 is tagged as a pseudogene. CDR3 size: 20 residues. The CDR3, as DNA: TGTGCCAGCGGCTTAAAGGGACAGCGGCGACTCCACGAGAGCTCCTACGAGCAGTACTTC. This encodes CASGLKGQRRLHESSYEQYF.

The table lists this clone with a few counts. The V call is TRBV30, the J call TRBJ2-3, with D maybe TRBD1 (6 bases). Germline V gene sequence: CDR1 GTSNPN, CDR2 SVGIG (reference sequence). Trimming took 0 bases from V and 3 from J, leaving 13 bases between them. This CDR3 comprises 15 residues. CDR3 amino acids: CAWSVGGPMTDTQYF. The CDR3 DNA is TGTGCCTGGAGTGTAGGGGGACCGATGACAGATACGCAGTATTTT.

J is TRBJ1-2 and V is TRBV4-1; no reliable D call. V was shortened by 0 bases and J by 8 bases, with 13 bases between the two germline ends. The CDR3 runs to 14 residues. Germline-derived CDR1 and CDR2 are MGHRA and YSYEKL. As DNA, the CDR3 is TGCGCCAGCAGCCAAGATCATCCAGGTCCAGGCTACACCTTC. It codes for CASSQDHPGPGYTF.

The CDR3 region is CASSYSQYEQYF. For the CDR3, the DNA is TGTGCCAGCAGTTACAGCCAATACGAGCAGTACTTC. The chain links TRBV6-6 to TRBJ2-7; D gene ambiguous. The V end was cut by 2 bases, the J end by 4 bases, with 6 bases between. Germline V gene lookup returns CDR1 MNHNY and CDR2 SVGAGI (reference sequence). CDR3 length: 12 amino acids.

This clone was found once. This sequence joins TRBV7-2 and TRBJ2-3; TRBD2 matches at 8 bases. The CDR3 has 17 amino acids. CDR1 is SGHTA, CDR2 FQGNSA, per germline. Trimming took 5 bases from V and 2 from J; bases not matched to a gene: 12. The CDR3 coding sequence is TGTGCCAGCAGCCGCGGACTAGCAGGAGGGACCACAGATACGCAGTATTTT. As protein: CASSRGLAGGTTDTQYF.